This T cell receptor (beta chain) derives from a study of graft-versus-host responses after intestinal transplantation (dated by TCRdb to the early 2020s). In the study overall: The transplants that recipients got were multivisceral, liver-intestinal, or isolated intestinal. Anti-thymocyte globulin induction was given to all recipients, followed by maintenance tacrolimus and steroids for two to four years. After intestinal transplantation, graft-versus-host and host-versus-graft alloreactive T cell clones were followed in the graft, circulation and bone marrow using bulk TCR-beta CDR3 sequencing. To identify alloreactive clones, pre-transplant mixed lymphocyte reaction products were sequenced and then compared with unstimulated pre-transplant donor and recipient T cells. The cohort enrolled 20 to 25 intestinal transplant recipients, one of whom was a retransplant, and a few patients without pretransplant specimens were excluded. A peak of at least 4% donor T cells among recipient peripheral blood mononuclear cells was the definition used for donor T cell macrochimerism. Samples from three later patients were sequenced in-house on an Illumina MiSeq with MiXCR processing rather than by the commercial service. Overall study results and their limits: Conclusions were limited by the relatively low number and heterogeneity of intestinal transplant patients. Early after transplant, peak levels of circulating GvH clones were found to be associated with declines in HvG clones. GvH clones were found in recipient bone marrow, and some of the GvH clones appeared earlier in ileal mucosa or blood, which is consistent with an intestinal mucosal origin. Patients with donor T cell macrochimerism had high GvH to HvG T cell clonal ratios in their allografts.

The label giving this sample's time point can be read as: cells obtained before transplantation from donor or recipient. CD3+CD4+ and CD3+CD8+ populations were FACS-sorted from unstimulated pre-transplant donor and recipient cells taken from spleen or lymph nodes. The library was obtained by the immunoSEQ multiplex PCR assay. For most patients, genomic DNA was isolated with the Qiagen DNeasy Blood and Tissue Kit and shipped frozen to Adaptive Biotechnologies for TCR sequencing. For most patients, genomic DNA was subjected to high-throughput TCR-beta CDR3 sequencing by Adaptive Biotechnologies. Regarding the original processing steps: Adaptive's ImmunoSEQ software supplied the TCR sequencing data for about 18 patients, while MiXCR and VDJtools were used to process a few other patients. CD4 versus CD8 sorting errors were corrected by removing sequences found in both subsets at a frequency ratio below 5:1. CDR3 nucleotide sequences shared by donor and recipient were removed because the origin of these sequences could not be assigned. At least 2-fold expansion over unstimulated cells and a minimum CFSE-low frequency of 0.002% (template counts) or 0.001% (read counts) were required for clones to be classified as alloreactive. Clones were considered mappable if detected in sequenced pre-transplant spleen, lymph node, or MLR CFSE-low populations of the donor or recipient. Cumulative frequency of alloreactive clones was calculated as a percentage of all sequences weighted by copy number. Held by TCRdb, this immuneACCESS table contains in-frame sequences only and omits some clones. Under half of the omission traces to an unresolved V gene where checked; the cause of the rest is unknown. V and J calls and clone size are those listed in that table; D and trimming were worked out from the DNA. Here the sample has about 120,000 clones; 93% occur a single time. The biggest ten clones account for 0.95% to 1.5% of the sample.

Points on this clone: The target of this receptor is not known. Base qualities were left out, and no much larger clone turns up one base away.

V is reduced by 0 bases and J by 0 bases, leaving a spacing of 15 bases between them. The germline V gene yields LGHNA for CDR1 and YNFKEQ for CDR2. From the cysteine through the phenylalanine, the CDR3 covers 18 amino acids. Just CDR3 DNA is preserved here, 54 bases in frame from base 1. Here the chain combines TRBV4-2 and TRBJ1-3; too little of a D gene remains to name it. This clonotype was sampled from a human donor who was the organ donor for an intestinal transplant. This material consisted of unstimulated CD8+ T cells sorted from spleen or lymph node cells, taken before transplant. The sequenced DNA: TGTGCCAGCAGCCAAGAAGGCCCCCACGGACCCTCTGGAAACACCATATATTTT. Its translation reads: CASSQEGPHGPSGNTIYF.